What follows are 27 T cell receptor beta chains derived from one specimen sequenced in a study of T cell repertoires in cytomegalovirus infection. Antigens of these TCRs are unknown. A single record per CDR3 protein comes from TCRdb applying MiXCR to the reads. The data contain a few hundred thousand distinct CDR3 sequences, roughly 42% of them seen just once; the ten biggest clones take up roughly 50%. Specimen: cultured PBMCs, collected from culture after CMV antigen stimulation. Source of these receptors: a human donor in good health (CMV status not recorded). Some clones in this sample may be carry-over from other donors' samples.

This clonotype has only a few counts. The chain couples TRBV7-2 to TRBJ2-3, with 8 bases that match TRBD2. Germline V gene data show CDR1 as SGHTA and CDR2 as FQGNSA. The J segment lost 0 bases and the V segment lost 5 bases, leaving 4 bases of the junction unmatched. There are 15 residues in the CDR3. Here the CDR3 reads CASSRGGVSTDTQYF. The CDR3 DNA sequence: TGTGCCAGCAGCCGGGGGGGGGTTAGCACAGATACGCAGTATTTT.

The DNA for the CDR3 is TGTGCCAGCCGCGCCCTCGACAAGGCCGGGGAGCTGTTTTTT. The encoded protein is CASRALDKAGELFF. This chain connects TRBV6-8 to TRBJ2-2, with unresolved D. The CDR3 totals 14 residues. From germline, CDR1 is MNHGY and CDR2 SAAAGT. Trimming took 8 bases from V and 6 from J, leaving 16 bases between them.

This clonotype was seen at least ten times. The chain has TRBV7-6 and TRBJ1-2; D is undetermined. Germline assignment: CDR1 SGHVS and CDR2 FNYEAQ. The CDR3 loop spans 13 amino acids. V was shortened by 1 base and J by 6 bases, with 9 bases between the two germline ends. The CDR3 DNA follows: TGTGCCAGCAGCTTAGGAGAGGGCCATGGCTACACCTTC. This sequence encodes CASSLGEGHGYTF. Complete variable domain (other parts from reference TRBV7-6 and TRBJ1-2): GAGVSQSPRYKVTKRGQDVALRCDPISGHVSLYWYRQALGQGPEFLTYFNYEAQQDKSGLPNDRFSAERPEGSISTLTIQRTEQRDSAMYRCASSLGEGHGYTFGSGTRLTVV.

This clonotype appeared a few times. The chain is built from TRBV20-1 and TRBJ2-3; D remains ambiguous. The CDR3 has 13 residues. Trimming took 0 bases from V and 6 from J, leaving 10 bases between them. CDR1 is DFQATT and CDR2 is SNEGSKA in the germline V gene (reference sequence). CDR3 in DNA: TGCAGTGCTAGAGATGTGAGGAAGGATACGCAGTATTTT. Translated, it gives CSARDVRKDTQYF.

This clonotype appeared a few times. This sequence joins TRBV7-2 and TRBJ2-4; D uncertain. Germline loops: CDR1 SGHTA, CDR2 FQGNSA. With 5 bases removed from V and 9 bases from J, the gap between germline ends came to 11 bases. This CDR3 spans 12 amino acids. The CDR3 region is CASSPSGGIQYF. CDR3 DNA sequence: TGTGCCAGCAGCCCCTCCGGTGGCATTCAGTACTTC.

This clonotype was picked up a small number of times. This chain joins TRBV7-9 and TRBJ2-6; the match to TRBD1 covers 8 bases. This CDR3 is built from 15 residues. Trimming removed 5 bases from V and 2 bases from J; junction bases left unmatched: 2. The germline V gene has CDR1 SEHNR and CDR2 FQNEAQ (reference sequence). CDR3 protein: CASSRTGTGANVLTF. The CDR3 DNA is TGTGCCAGCAGCCGGACAGGGACTGGGGCCAACGTCCTGACTTTC.

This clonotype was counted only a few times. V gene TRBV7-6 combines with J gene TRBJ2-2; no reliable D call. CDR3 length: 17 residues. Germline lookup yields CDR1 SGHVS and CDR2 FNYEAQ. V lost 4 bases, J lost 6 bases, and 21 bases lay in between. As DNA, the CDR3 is TGTGCCAGCAGCTCCCGCCAGCTCCTGGGTGCCGCCGGGGAGCTGTTTTTT. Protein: CASSSRQLLGAAGELFF.

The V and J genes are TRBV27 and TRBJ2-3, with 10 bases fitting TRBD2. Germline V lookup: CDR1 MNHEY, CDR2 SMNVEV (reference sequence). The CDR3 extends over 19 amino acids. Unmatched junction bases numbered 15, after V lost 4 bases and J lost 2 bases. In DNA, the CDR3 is TGTGCCAGCAGTTGGGGAATAGCGGGGGGCCACCACTCCACAGATACGCAGTATTTT. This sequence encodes CASSWGIAGGHHSTDTQYF.

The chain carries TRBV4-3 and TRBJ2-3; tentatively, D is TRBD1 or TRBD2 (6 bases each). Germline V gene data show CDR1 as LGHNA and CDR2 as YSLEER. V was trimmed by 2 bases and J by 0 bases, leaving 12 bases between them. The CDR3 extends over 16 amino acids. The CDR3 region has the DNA TGCGCCAGCAGCCAAACTAGGGGGACTAGCACAGATACGCAGTATTTT. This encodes CASSQTRGTSTDTQYF.

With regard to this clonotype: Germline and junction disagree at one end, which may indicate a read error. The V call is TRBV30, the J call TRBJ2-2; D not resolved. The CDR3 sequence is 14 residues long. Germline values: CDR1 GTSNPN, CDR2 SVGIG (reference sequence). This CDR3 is CARRIASNTGELFF. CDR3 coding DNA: TGTGCCCGGAGAATAGCCTCGAACACCGGGGAGCTGTTTTTT.

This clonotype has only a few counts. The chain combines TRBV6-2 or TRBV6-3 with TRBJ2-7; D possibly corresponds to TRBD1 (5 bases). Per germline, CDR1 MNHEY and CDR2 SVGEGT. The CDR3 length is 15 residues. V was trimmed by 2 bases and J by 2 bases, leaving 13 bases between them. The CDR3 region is CASSYGHRNTYEQYF. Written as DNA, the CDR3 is TGTGCCAGCAGTTACGGGCACAGGAATACCTACGAGCAGTACTTC.

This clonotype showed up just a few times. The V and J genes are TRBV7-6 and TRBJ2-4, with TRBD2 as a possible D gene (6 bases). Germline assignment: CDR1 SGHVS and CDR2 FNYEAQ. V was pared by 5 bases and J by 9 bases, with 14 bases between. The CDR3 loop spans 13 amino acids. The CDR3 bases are TGTGCCAGCAGCCGCCCCGGGAGTATCATTCAGTACTTC. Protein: CASSRPGSIIQYF.

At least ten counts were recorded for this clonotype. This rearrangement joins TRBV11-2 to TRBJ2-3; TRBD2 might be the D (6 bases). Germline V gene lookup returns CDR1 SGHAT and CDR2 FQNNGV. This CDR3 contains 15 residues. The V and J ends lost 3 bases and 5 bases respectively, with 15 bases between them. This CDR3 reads CASSFVRLGGDTQYF. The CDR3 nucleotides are TGTGCCAGCAGCTTCGTGAGGCTCGGGGGAGATACGCAGTATTTT.

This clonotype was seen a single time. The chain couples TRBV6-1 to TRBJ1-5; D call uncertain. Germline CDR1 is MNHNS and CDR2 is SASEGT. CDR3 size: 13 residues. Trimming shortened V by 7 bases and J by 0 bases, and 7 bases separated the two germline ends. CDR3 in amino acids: CASNSYSNQPQHF. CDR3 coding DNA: TGTGCCAGCAACAGCTATAGCAATCAGCCCCAGCATTTT.

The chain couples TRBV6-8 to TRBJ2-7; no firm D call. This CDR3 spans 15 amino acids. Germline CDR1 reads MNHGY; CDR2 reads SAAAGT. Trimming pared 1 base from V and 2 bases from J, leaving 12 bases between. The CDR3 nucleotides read TGTGCCAGCAGTTACTACACCCTTCCGACCTACGAGCAGTACTTC. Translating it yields CASSYYTLPTYEQYF.

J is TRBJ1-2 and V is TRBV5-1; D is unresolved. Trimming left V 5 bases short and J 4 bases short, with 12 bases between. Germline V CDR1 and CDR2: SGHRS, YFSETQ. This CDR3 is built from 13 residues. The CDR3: CASRQDGSYGYTF. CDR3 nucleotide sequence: TGCGCCAGCAGACAAGACGGAAGCTATGGCTACACCTTC.

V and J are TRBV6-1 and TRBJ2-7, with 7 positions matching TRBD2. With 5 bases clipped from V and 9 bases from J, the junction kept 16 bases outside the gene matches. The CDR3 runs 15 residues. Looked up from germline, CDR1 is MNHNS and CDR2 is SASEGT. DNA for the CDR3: TGTGCCAGCAGTCCTCGGACTAGAGGGGACTTGGGGCAGTACTTC. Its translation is CASSPRTRGDLGQYF.

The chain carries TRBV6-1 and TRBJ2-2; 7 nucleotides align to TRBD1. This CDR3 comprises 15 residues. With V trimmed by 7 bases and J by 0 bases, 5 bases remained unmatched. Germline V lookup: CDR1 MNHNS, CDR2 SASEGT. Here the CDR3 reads CASNSGTANTGELFF. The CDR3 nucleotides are TGTGCCAGCAACTCCGGGACAGCGAACACCGGGGAGCTGTTTTTT.

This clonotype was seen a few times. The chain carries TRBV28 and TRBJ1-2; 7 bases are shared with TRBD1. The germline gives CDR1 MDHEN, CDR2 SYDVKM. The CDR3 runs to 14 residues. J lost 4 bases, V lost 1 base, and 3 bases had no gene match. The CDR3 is CASSLSRGIYGYTF. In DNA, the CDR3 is TGTGCCAGCAGTTTATCCAGGGGGATCTATGGCTACACCTTC.

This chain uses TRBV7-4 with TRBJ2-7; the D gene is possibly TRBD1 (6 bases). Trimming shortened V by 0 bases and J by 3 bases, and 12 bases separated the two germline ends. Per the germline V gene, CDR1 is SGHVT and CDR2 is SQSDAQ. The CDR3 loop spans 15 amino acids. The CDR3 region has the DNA TGTGCCAGCAGCTTAGCGTTGACAGGCCGCTACGAGCAGTACTTC. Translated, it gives CASSLALTGRYEQYF.

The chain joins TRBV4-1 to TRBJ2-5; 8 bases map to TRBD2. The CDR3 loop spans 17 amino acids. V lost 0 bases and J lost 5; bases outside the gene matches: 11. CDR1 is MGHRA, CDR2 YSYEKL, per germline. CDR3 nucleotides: TGCGCCAGCAGCCAAGAGCGGGCGGGGGGCCGCGAGGAGACCCAGTACTTC. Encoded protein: CASSQERAGGREETQYF.

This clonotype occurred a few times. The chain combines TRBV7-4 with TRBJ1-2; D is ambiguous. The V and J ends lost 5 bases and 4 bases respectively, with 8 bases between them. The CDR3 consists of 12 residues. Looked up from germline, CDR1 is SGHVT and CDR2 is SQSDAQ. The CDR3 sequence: CASSVSPYGYTF. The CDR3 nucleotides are TGTGCCAGCAGCGTCAGCCCCTATGGCTACACCTTC.

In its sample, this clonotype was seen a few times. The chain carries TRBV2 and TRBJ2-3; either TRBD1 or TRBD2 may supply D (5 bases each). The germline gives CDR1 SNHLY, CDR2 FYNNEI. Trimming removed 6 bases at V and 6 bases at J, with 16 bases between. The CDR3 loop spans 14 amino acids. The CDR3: CASRGIRDPDTQYF. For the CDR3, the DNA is TGTGCCAGCAGGGGAATCAGGGACCCCGATACGCAGTATTTT.

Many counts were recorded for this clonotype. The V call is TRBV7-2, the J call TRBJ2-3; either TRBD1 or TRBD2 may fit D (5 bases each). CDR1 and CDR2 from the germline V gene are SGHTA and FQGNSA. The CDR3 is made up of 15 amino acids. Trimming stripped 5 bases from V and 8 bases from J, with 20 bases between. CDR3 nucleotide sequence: TGTGCCAGCAGCCCCAACTACCCCGGGACGGGTACGCAGTATTTT. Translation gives CASSPNYPGTGTQYF.

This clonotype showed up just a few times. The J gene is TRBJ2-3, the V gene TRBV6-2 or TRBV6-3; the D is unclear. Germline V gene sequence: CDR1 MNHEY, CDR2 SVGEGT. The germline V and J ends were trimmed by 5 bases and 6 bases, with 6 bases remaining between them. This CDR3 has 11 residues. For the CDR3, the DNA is TGTGCCAGCAGTGACGATGATACGCAGTATTTT. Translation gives CASSDDDTQYF.

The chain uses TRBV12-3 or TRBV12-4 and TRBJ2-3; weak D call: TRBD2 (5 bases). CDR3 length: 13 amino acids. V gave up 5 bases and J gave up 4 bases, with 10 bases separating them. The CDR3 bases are TGTGCCAGCAGTCTAATGGAGGCAGATACGCAGTATTTT. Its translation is CASSLMEADTQYF.

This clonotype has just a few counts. The CDR3 coding sequence is TGTGCCAGCAGTTTAGCTCCCAACTCCTACGAGCAGTACTTC. Its protein is CASSLAPNSYEQYF. V usage is TRBV12-3 or TRBV12-4 and J usage is TRBJ2-7; D unresolved. Trimming removed 0 bases from V and 0 bases from J, with 6 bases in between. The CDR3 length is 14 residues.